This record concerns one T cell receptor (beta chain) sequence. The data were produced by immunoSEQ multiplex PCR, yet TCRdb's version contains in-frame clones alone and is incomplete. The sample yields under 250,000 clones, 80% to 90% seen once. This CDR3 spans 16 amino acids. Germline loops: CDR1 ENHRY, CDR2 SYGVKD. V was clipped by 0 bases and J by 6 bases; unmatched bases: 7. The data were obtained in a study of blood T cell repertoires in COVID-19. The overall study: PBMCs, B-cell-depleted T cells, or T cells were the source of the cDNA or gDNA that made up the material.

The rearrangement uses TRBV10-3 and TRBJ1-2, with TRBD1 identical over 10 bases. This receptor was obtained from a middle-aged woman with active or convalescent COVID-19. Sequencing input: peripheral blood. Written as DNA, the CDR3 is TGTGCCATCAGTGAGTCCCGGGACAGGGGATGGGATGGCTACACCTTC. It yields the protein CAISESRDRGWDGYTF.